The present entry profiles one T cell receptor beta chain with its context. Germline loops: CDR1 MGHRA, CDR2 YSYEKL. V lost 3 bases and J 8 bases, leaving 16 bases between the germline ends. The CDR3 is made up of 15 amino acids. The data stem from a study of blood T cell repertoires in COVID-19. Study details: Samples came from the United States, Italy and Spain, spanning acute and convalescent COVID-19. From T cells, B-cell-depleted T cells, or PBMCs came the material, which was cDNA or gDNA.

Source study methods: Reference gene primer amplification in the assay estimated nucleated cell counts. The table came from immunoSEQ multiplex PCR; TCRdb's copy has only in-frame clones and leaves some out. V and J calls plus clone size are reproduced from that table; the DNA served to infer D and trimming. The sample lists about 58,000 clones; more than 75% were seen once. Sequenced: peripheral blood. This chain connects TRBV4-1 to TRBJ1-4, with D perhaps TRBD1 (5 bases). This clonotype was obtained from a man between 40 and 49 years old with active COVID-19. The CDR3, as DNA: TGCGCCAGCAGCCATCCTCTGGTCCCAGGGGAAAAACTGTTTTTT. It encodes CASSHPLVPGEKLFF.